The 3 T cell receptor beta chains reported below all come from one sample, sequenced in a study of shared clonotypes between healthy human individuals. It was CD45RO-negative cells, positively selected for CCR7, that made up naive CD8 cells, with terminally differentiated effector memory CD45RA+ cells excluded. Here immunoSEQ multiplex PCR was the method, and the copy in TCRdb shows in-frame clones only, minus some. The table records some 2.1 million clones, approximately 92% of them present only once. Material for sequencing was naive CD8+ T cells from PBMCs. The receptors originated from a man aged 18 to 30 in good health. Some clones in this sample may be carry-over from other donors' samples.

This clone appeared once. V and J are TRBV4-3 and TRBJ2-1, with 11 bases aligning to TRBD2. V lost 4 bases to trimming and J lost 3 bases; unmatched junction nucleotides: 5. Germline V CDR1 and CDR2: LGHNA, YSLEER. The CDR3 is 16 amino acids. The CDR3 DNA reads as TGCGCCAGCAGCCGGACTACTAGCGGGAGCTACAATGAGCAGTTCTTC. Protein sequence: CASSRTTSGSYNEQFF.

This chain joins TRBV7-9 and TRBJ2-3, with D perhaps given as TRBD1 or TRBD2 (6 bases each). CDR3 length: 14 amino acids. V dropped 3 bases and J dropped 2 bases, with 9 bases sitting between them. CDR1 is SEHNR, CDR2 FQNEAQ, per germline (reference sequence). As DNA, the CDR3 is TGTGCCAGCAGCTTCGGGGGCATCACAGATACGCAGTATTTT. Amino acid sequence: CASSFGGITDTQYF.

The V gene is TRBV27, the J gene TRBJ1-2; D is perhaps TRBD1 (5 bases). Germline V gives CDR1 MNHEY, CDR2 SMNVEV (reference sequence). The CDR3 has 15 residues. V lost 6 bases to trimming and J lost 4 bases, with 18 bases between them. CDR3 loop: CASSLRGRAIYGYTF. The CDR3 bases are TGTGCCAGCAGCCTACGGGGCAGGGCTATCTATGGCTACACCTTC.